The 4 T cell receptor beta chains listed next were all sequenced from one sample in a study of early T cells in non-severe SARS-CoV-2 infection (dated by TCRdb to the early 2020s). Library prep was done by 5' RACE. Instrument on record: NextSeq 500. TCRdb trimmed the raw reads at Q25, called clones with MiXCR and kept productive beta chains. Each entry is one CDR3 protein sequence, shown with its most common DNA and genes. The table for this sample lists approximately 89,000 distinct CDR3 sequences; 11% to 15% of them were counted only once. The ten largest clones take up roughly 3% of the sample. The material sequenced was whole blood. Source of these receptors: an adult who was a healthcare worker with PCR-confirmed SARS-CoV-2 infection or an uninfected control (not recorded which).

This clonotype was picked up a small number of times. This chain joins TRBV19 and TRBJ2-5; TRBD2 might be the D (5 bases). The CDR3 sequence is 12 residues long. Trimming left V 5 bases short and J 5 bases short, with 9 bases between. Germline CDR1 reads LNHDA; CDR2 reads SQIVND (reference sequence). CDR3 amino acids: CASSSRRETQYF. The CDR3 nucleotides read TGTGCCAGTAGTTCCAGGAGGGAGACCCAGTACTTC.

The V call is TRBV5-1, the J call TRBJ2-1, with D uncertain. CDR1 is SGHRS, CDR2 YFSETQ, per germline. The length of the CDR3 is 15 residues. With 6 bases removed from V and 0 bases from J, the gap between germline ends came to 13 bases. The CDR3 DNA reads as TGCGCCAGCAAGCCAGCCCAGAGCTCCTACAATGAGCAGTTCTTC. This translates into CASKPAQSSYNEQFF.

The gene calls are TRBV2 and TRBJ2-5, with no clear D. The CDR3 runs to 11 residues. Germline-derived CDR1 and CDR2 are SNHLY and FYNNEI. With 7 bases removed from V and 2 bases from J, the gap between germline ends came to 5 bases. DNA of the CDR3: TGTGCCAGCACAGTTCAAGAGACCCAGTACTTC. This gives the protein CASTVQETQYF.

This clonotype was seen ten or more times. V usage is TRBV5-1 and J usage is TRBJ1-1; no reliable D call. CDR3 length equals 15 residues. Germline CDR1 reads SGHRS; CDR2 reads YFSETQ. V lost 0 bases and J 4 bases, leaving 13 bases between the germline ends. The CDR3 DNA follows: TGCGCCAGCAGCTTGGTCGTGAGGGCAGGCACTGAAGCTTTCTTT. Amino acids: CASSLVVRAGTEAFF.